The 8 T cell receptor beta chains below all came from one sample that was sequenced in a study of shared clonotypes between healthy human individuals. Here immunoSEQ multiplex PCR was the method, and the copy in TCRdb shows in-frame clones only, minus some. The top ten clones hold 0.05% to 0.07% of a sample with more than 400,000 clones, 90% to 96% of them seen once. The sequencing input was naive CD4+ T cells sorted from blood. This sample's subset: CD45RA+ positively selected. These receptors came from a woman between 25 and 40 years old in good health.

The CDR3 region is CASKGGGPTQYF. For the CDR3, the DNA is TGTGCCAGCAAGGGAGGAGGGCCGACCCAGTACTTC. V usage is TRBV28 and J usage is TRBJ2-5, with D tentatively TRBD2 (6 bases). Per the germline V gene, CDR1 is MDHEN and CDR2 is SYDVKM. The germline V and J ends were trimmed by 7 bases and 7 bases, with 13 bases remaining between them. This CDR3 has 12 residues.

The chain recombines TRBV7-9 with TRBJ2-7, with 7 positions matching TRBD1. CDR1 and CDR2 from the germline V gene are SEHNR and FQNEAQ (reference sequence). CDR3 length: 14 residues. J lost 3 bases, V lost 3 bases, and 5 bases had no gene match. CDR3 amino acids: CASSFSGQNYEQYF. The CDR3 nucleotides read TGTGCCAGCAGCTTTTCGGGACAGAACTACGAGCAGTACTTC.

V is TRBV29-1 and J is TRBJ2-7, with D unresolved. The CDR3 runs 13 residues. V was cut by 4 bases and J by 2 bases, with 12 bases left in between. The germline V gene has CDR1 SQVTM and CDR2 ANQGSEA. CDR3 coding DNA: TGCAGCGTTGTGGGGTCGCCGGCCTACGAGCAGTACTTC. It encodes CSVVGSPAYEQYF.

The chain combines TRBV1 with TRBJ2-7; the table calls TRBD2, which could not be checked here. TRBV1 has pseudogene status. CDR3 size: 19 residues. The CDR3 nucleotides are TGCACCAGCAGCCAAGAATGGCCGCAGAAGGCTAGCGGGAACCTAGGGCAGTACTTC. Its translation is CTSSQEWPQKASGNLGQYF.

This clone was picked up one time. The chain couples TRBV27 to TRBJ1-2; D is unclear. CDR3 length equals 16 residues. Trimming shortened V by 0 bases and J by 8 bases, and 19 bases separated the two germline ends. CDR1 and CDR2 from the germline V gene are MNHEY and SMNVEV (reference sequence). The CDR3, as DNA: TGTGCCAGCAGTTTATCGTCAGCCGGGTCTTTGTGGGGCTACACCTTC. Its translation is CASSLSSAGSLWGYTF.

The V and J genes are TRBV29-1 and TRBJ2-7; no firm D call. Germline V CDR1 and CDR2: SQVTM, ANQGSEA. Deletions cut 5 bases from V and 0 bases from J, with 17 bases between. The CDR3 is 15 residues long. The CDR3 DNA is TGCAGCGTTCAACTTCGTGGTGACCTCTCCTACGAGCAGTACTTC. Protein product: CSVQLRGDLSYEQYF.

CDR3 region: CASGGKTAPQHF. CDR3 DNA sequence: TGTGCCAGCGGAGGAAAGACAGCACCCCAGCATTTT. The chain joins TRBV6-1 to TRBJ1-5, with a weak D call TRBD1 (5 bases). The V end lost 8 bases, the J end lost 10 bases, and 15 bases lay between the germline ends. The CDR3 runs 12 residues. Looked up from germline, CDR1 is MNHNS and CDR2 is SASEGT.

The rearrangement joins TRBV28 to TRBJ2-7; D possibly corresponds to TRBD2 (6 bases). This CDR3 is built from 16 residues. Germline V gene lookup returns CDR1 MDHEN and CDR2 SYDVKM. The V gene lost 2 bases and the J gene lost 9 bases, with 23 bases spanning the gap. CDR3 sequence (DNA): TGTGCCAGCAGTTTACCCTTTCCTAGCGAGACTTCGGCGCAGTACTTC. It specifies CASSLPFPSETSAQYF. The full variable domain, its missing parts supplied by reference TRBV28 and TRBJ2-7, is DVKVTQSSRYLVKRTGEKVFLECVQDMDHENMFWYRQDPGLGLRLIYFSYDVKMKEKGDIPEGYSVSREKKERFSLILESASTNQTSMYLCASSLPFPSETSAQYFGPGTRLTVT.